The TCR beta chain described here comes from a study of blood T cell repertoires in COVID-19. About the study: Italy, Spain and the United States were the sources of the convalescent and acute COVID-19 samples. The analysed material was cDNA or gDNA that came from T cells, B-cell-depleted T cells, or PBMCs.

The germline V and J ends were trimmed by 5 bases and 1 base, with 14 bases remaining between them. The CDR3 sequence is 15 residues long. In germline, CDR1 is SGHDN, CDR2 FVKESK. Data came from immunoSEQ multiplex PCR; TCRdb stores just in-frame clones and leaves some out. The sample comprises 200,000 to 250,000 clones, roughly four fifths of which are singletons, and about 3.3% rests with the top ten. Before being deemed recovered, Cohort 3 donors had two negative PCRs, clearance, or symptom resolution. This chain connects TRBV14 to TRBJ1-1; D is unresolved. This receptor was obtained from a woman aged 60-70 years who had recovered from COVID-19. The sequenced material came from PBMCs or T cells enriched from blood (not recorded which). The CDR3: CASSILRPGNTEAFF. The CDR3 DNA reads as TGTGCCAGCAGCATTCTTAGACCGGGGAACACTGAAGCTTTCTTT.